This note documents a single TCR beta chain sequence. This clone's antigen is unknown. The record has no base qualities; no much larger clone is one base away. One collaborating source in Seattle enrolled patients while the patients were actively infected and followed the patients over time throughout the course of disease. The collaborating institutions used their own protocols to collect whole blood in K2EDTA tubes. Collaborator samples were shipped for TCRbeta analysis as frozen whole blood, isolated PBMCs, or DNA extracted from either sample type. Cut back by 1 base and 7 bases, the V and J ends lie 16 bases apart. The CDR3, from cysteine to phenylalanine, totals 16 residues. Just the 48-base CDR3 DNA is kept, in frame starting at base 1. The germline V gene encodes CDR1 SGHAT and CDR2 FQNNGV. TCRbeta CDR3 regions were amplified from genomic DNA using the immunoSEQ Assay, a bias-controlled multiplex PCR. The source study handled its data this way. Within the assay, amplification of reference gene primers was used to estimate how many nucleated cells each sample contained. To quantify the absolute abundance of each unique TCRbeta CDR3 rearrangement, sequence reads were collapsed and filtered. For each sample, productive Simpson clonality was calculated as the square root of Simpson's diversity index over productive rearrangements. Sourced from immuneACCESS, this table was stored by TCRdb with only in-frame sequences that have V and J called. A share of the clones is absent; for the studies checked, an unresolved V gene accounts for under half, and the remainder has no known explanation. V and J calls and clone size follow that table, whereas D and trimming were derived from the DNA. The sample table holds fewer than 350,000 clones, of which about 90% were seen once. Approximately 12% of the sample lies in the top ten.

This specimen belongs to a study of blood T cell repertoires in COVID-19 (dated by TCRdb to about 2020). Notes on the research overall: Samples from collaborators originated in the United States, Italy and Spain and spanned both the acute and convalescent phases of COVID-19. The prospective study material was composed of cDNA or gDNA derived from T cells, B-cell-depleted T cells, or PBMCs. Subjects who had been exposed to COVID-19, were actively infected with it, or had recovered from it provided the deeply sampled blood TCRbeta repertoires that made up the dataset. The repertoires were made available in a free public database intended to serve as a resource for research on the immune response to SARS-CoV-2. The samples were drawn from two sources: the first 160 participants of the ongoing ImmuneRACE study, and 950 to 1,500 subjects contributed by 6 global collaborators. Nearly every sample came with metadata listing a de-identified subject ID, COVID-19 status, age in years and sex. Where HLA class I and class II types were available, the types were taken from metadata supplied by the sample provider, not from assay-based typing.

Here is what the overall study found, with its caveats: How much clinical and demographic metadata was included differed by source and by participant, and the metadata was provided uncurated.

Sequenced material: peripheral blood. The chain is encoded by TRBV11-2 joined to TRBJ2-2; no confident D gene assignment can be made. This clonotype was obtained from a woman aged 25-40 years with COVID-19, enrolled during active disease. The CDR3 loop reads CASSLVRVASGGELFF. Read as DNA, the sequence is TGTGCCAGCAGCTTAGTCCGGGTCGCGTCTGGCGGGGAGCTGTTTTTT. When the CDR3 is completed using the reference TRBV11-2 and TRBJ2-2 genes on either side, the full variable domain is EAGVAQSPRYKIIEKRQSVAFWCNPISGHATLYWYQQILGQGPKLLIQFQNNGVVDDSQLPKDRFSAERLKGVDSTLKIQPAKLEDSAVYLCASSLVRVASGGELFFGEGSRLTVL.